The clone carrying this T cell receptor (beta chain) appeared once. TCRdb keeps only in-frame clones here, not all; method: immunoSEQ multiplex PCR. The table shows 300,000 or so clones, with around 84% occurring only once. These data belong to a study of blood T cell repertoires in COVID-19. Study at large: Donors in the United States, Italy and Spain gave samples during acute or convalescent COVID-19.

V lost 5 bases and J lost 7, with 20 bases in between. Germline CDR1 reads MGHDK; CDR2 reads SYGVNS. This CDR3 spans 16 amino acids. The genes are TRBV25-1 and TRBJ1-4; D may be TRBD1 (6 bases). Sequencing was performed on PBMCs or T cells enriched from blood (not recorded which). The TCR was taken from a woman under 30 who had recovered from COVID-19. CDR3 nucleotides: TGTGCCAGCAGTCCCCGGGGGGGGGCCAGGAGTGAAAAACTGTTTTTT. This encodes CASSPRGGARSEKLFF.